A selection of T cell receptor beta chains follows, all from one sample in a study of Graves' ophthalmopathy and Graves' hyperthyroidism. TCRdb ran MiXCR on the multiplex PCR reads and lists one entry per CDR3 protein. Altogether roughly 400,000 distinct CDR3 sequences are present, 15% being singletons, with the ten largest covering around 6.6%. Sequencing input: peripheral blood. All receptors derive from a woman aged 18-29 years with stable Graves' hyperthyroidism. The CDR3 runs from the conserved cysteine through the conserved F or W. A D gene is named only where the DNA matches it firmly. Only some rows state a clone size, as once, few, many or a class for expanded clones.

CDR3nt: TGTGCCAGCAGTCTCCGTATAACCCGGGGGACTGGGGAGCTGTTTTTT; CDR3aa: CASSLRITRGTGELFF; v_gene: TRBV6-1; abundance: many; j_gene: TRBJ2-2; d_gene: -
CDR3nt: TGTGCCAGCGTGCTTCGGGTGAACACTGAAGCTTTCTTT; CDR3aa: CASVLRVNTEAFF; v_gene: TRBV2; abundance: many; j_gene: TRBJ1-1; d_gene: -
CDR3nt: TGTGCCAGCAGTAAGGCCGGGGGCGGGGAGCTGTTTTTT; CDR3aa: CASSKAGGGELFF; v_gene: TRBV12-3/TRBV12-4; abundance: many; j_gene: TRBJ2-2; d_gene: -
CDR3nt: TGCGCCAGCAGCTTGGAATCGCAGGGGGAAGAGACCCAGTACTTC; CDR3aa: CASSLESQGEETQYF; v_gene: TRBV5-1; abundance: -; j_gene: TRBJ2-5; d_gene: TRBD1
CDR3nt: TGTGCCAGCACTATCGGGTCGGGGAACTCCTACGAGCAGTACTTC; CDR3aa: CASTIGSGNSYEQYF; v_gene: TRBV6-1; abundance: many; j_gene: TRBJ2-7; d_gene: -
CDR3nt: TGTGCCAGCAGTTTACAGTACCAAGAGACCCAGTACTTC; CDR3aa: CASSLQYQETQYF; v_gene: TRBV28; abundance: few; j_gene: TRBJ2-5; d_gene: -
CDR3nt: TGTGCCAGCAGTTTAAGGGTGAACTATGGCTACACCTTC; CDR3aa: CASSLRVNYGYTF; v_gene: TRBV27; abundance: many; j_gene: TRBJ1-2; d_gene: -
CDR3nt: TGTGCCAGCAGCTTAGTTGGTTTGGGACAAAACTCTGGGGCCAACGTCCTGACTTTC; CDR3aa: CASSLVGLGQNSGANVLTF; v_gene: TRBV11-1; abundance: few; j_gene: TRBJ2-6; d_gene: -
CDR3nt: TGTGCCAGCAGAACGACAGGGGTGAGCACTGAAGCTTTCTTT; CDR3aa: CASRTTGVSTEAFF; v_gene: TRBV7-6; abundance: few; j_gene: TRBJ1-1; d_gene: TRBD1
CDR3nt: TGTGCCAGTAGTATAGATCTGGAGACCCAGTACTTC; CDR3aa: CASSIDLETQYF; v_gene: TRBV19; abundance: -; j_gene: TRBJ2-5; d_gene: -
CDR3nt: TGTGCCAGCAGCGGGATGATGGTGGGGGGCGGGCAGTACTTC; CDR3aa: CASSGMMVGGGQYF; v_gene: TRBV3-1; abundance: -; j_gene: TRBJ2-7; d_gene: -
CDR3nt: TGTGCCAGCAGCCGCTCGCCGAACACTGAAGCTTTCTTT; CDR3aa: CASSRSPNTEAFF; v_gene: TRBV27; abundance: many; j_gene: TRBJ1-1; d_gene: -
CDR3nt: TGTGCCAGCAGTTATTACAAGACAGGGTCTAGCGAGCAGTACTTC; CDR3aa: CASSYYKTGSSEQYF; v_gene: TRBV6-5; abundance: many; j_gene: TRBJ2-7; d_gene: TRBD1
CDR3nt: TGTGCCACCAGTGAAACTAGCGGGCGCTCTGGGGCCAACGTCCTGACTTTC; CDR3aa: CATSETSGRSGANVLTF; v_gene: TRBV24-1; abundance: many; j_gene: TRBJ2-6; d_gene: TRBD2
CDR3nt: TGCAGTGCCCAGTGGGGGGGCGCAGACTCTGGAAACACCATATATTTT; CDR3aa: CSAQWGGADSGNTIYF; v_gene: TRBV20-1; abundance: few; j_gene: TRBJ1-3; d_gene: -
CDR3nt: TGTGCCAGCAGTTACACCAGGGAATTGTATGATTCACCCCTCCACTTT; CDR3aa: CASSYTRELYDSPLHF; v_gene: TRBV6-5; abundance: many; j_gene: TRBJ1-6; d_gene: -
CDR3nt: TGTGCCAGCAGTTACTTCCCAGGATTCTCCTACGAGCAGTACTTC; CDR3aa: CASSYFPGFSYEQYF; v_gene: TRBV6-2/TRBV6-3; abundance: many; j_gene: TRBJ2-7; d_gene: -
CDR3nt: TGTGCCAGCAGCTTAAGGCGCGGATCCGAGACCCAGTACTTC; CDR3aa: CASSLRRGSETQYF; v_gene: TRBV11-1; abundance: many; j_gene: TRBJ2-5; d_gene: -
CDR3nt: TGTACCAGCAGACCCACTAGCGTCGAGGGAGGTAACATTCAGTACTTC; CDR3aa: CTSRPTSVEGGNIQYF; v_gene: TRBV6-2/TRBV6-3; abundance: few; j_gene: TRBJ2-4; d_gene: TRBD2
CDR3nt: TGTGCCATCAGTGACACGACAGGGGTCCGGGAGACCCAGTACTTC; CDR3aa: CAISDTTGVRETQYF; v_gene: TRBV10-3; abundance: many; j_gene: TRBJ2-5; d_gene: TRBD1
CDR3nt: TGTGCCAGCAGTCCGGGGGGACTAACCGATGGCTACACCTTC; CDR3aa: CASSPGGLTDGYTF; v_gene: TRBV7-3; abundance: many; j_gene: TRBJ1-2; d_gene: -
CDR3nt: TGTGCCAGCAGTCCCGGGACTAGCTGGGGGGACACAGATACGCAGTATTTT; CDR3aa: CASSPGTSWGDTDTQYF; v_gene: TRBV12-3/TRBV12-4; abundance: few; j_gene: TRBJ2-3; d_gene: TRBD2
CDR3nt: TGTGCCAGCACCACAAGGGGACTAGCGGGGACCCGCTACACCGGGGAGCTGTTTTTT; CDR3aa: CASTTRGLAGTRYTGELFF; v_gene: TRBV2; abundance: -; j_gene: TRBJ2-2; d_gene: TRBD2
CDR3nt: TGTGCCAGCAGTTTTCAGGGGTTTGGTTCACCCCTCCACTTT; CDR3aa: CASSFQGFGSPLHF; v_gene: TRBV28; abundance: many; j_gene: TRBJ1-6; d_gene: -
CDR3nt: TGTGCCAGCAGTTCCAGGGGGGTGATGGAGACCCAGTACTTC; CDR3aa: CASSSRGVMETQYF; v_gene: TRBV6-5; abundance: many; j_gene: TRBJ2-5; d_gene: -
CDR3nt: TGTGCCAGCAGCCTCGAATTTGGGTCTCGTTCACCCCTCCACTTT; CDR3aa: CASSLEFGSRSPLHF; v_gene: TRBV7-3; abundance: many; j_gene: TRBJ1-6; d_gene: -
CDR3nt: TGTGCCAGCAGTGGGACGGGGTACGAGCAGTACTTC; CDR3aa: CASSGTGYEQYF; v_gene: TRBV6-1; abundance: many; j_gene: TRBJ2-7; d_gene: -
CDR3nt: TGTGCCACCACCCCTACGGGACAACACACTGAAGCTTTCTTT; CDR3aa: CATTPTGQHTEAFF; v_gene: TRBV15; abundance: many; j_gene: TRBJ1-1; d_gene: -
CDR3nt: TGTGCCAGCAGTTTAGAACTCGGGGGGGCAAGTGGAAACACCATATATTTT; CDR3aa: CASSLELGGASGNTIYF; v_gene: TRBV12-3/TRBV12-4; abundance: many; j_gene: TRBJ1-3; d_gene: -
CDR3nt: TGTGCCAGCAGAAGGACAGCCAACACTGAAGCTTTCTTT; CDR3aa: CASRRTANTEAFF; v_gene: TRBV6-5; abundance: many; j_gene: TRBJ1-1; d_gene: -
CDR3nt: TGTGCCAGTAGTATAGATAGCAGGCTTTTGGGCACTGAAGCTTTCTTT; CDR3aa: CASSIDSRLLGTEAFF; v_gene: TRBV19; abundance: many; j_gene: TRBJ1-1; d_gene: -
CDR3nt: TGTGCCAGCAGTTTCTCAGGCACTTATGGCTACACCTTC; CDR3aa: CASSFSGTYGYTF; v_gene: TRBV12-3/TRBV12-4; abundance: many; j_gene: TRBJ1-2; d_gene: -
CDR3nt: TGTGCCAGCAGTCCCGGGTTCGGGGAGCAGTACTTC; CDR3aa: CASSPGFGEQYF; v_gene: TRBV12-3/TRBV12-4; abundance: -; j_gene: TRBJ2-7; d_gene: -
CDR3nt: TGTGCCAGCCAGCAGGGGCGCGAGCAGTACTTC; CDR3aa: CASQQGREQYF; v_gene: TRBV28; abundance: -; j_gene: TRBJ2-7; d_gene: -
CDR3nt: TGTGCCAGCAGTTACTACGGACAGGGGGGCGCCGTTTTGTATGGCTACACCTTC; CDR3aa: CASSYYGQGGAVLYGYTF; v_gene: TRBV6-2/TRBV6-3; abundance: many; j_gene: TRBJ1-2; d_gene: TRBD1